A single sample gave rise to the 15 T cell receptor beta chains below, sequenced in a study of blood T cell repertoires in COVID-19. Generated by immunoSEQ multiplex PCR, the TCRdb table keeps only in-frame clones and is missing some. The profile shows tens of thousands of clones, 87% of them singletons. Specimen: peripheral blood. The receptors here all came from a human donor in a cohort sampled during active COVID-19.

This clone was observed once. The rearrangement joins TRBV12-3 or TRBV12-4 to TRBJ1-1; 7 bases are a match to TRBD1. This CDR3 is 13 amino acids long. The J segment lost 3 bases and the V segment lost 5 bases, leaving 3 bases of the junction unmatched. The CDR3 DNA reads TGTGCCAGCAGTCCAGACAGGGACACTGAAGCTTTCTTT. It translates to CASSPDRDTEAFF.

The chain is built from TRBV28 and TRBJ2-1; D is perhaps TRBD2 (5 bases). CDR1 and CDR2 from the germline V gene are MDHEN and SYDVKM. The CDR3 has 11 residues. Trimming left V 8 bases short and J 12 bases short, with 14 bases between. The CDR3 nucleotides read TGTGCCAGCGGATCGGGGTATGGGCAGTTCTTC. It codes for CASGSGYGQFF.

This chain uses TRBV23-1 with TRBJ1-6, with a tentative D call TRBD1 (6 bases). TRBV23-1 is treated as an ORF (open reading frame) with a function not yet certain. This CDR3 comprises 15 residues. V gave up 5 bases and J gave up 9 bases, with 17 bases separating them. CDR3 in amino acids: CASSLRLQGRSPLHF. The CDR3 DNA reads as TGCGCCAGCAGTTTAAGGTTACAGGGTCGTTCACCCCTCCACTTT.

The genes are TRBV28 and TRBJ2-7; D call uncertain. The CDR3 has 14 amino acids. Per germline, CDR1 MDHEN and CDR2 SYDVKM. V lost 4 bases and J 4 bases, leaving 14 bases between the germline ends. The CDR3 reads CASSSLTDGYEQYF. The CDR3 bases are TGTGCCAGCAGTTCCCTAACAGATGGGTACGAGCAGTACTTC.

The rearrangement joins TRBV5-5 to TRBJ1-5; no definite D call. The germline CDR1 and CDR2 sequences are SGHKS and YYEKEE (reference sequence). Between the trimmed V and J ends, which lost 0 bases and 2 bases, there was a span of 6 bases. The CDR3 consists of 14 residues. CDR3 in DNA: TGTGCCAGCAGCTTGGGGTCAGGCAATCAGCCCCAGCATTTT. It specifies CASSLGSGNQPQHF.

In this sample, this clone turned up a few times. The V and J genes are TRBV5-1 and TRBJ2-7; D gene uncertain. In germline, CDR1 is SGHRS, CDR2 YFSETQ. V was clipped by 6 bases and J by 3 bases, with 16 bases between them. The CDR3 has 14 residues. The chain's CDR3 is CASKTVGSSYEQYF. The CDR3 DNA sequence: TGCGCCAGCAAGACCGTGGGCAGCAGCTACGAGCAGTACTTC.

The V gene is TRBV12-5, the J gene TRBJ2-5; TRBD2 agrees at 7 bases. With V trimmed by 4 bases and J by 0 bases, 11 bases remained unmatched. The CDR3 has 17 residues. From germline, CDR1 is LGHNT and CDR2 FRNRAP. This chain's CDR3 is CASGSHPRTRNQETQYF. The CDR3 nucleotides are TGTGCTAGTGGTTCCCACCCTAGGACTAGAAACCAAGAGACCCAGTACTTC.

This clone was picked up a small number of times. One end of the junction fails to match germline, which may point to a read error. The CDR3 region has the DNA TGCGCCAGCAGCCAAGAGGGACAGGGGGCCCCCCGTCGAGTTTTT. Translated, it gives CASSQEGQGAPRRVF. The V call is TRBV4-3, the J call TRBJ1-1; TRBD1 agrees at 12 bases. Germline-derived CDR1 and CDR2 are LGHNA and YSLEER. This CDR3 is built from 15 residues.

The chain has TRBV27 and TRBJ1-4, with D perhaps matching TRBD1 (5 bases). Germline-derived CDR1 and CDR2 are MNHEY and SMNVEV (reference sequence). The length of the CDR3 is 16 residues. Trimming cost V 2 bases and J 3 bases, with 13 bases left between them. The CDR3: CASSLLGQGPNEKLFF. CDR3 sequence (DNA): TGTGCCAGCAGTTTACTGGGGCAGGGTCCTAATGAAAAACTGTTTTTT.

The genes are TRBV7-2 and TRBJ2-7; TRBD2 aligns across 8 bases. V dropped 4 bases and J dropped 1; count of bases not matched to a gene: 3. Per germline, CDR1 SGHTA and CDR2 FQGNSA. This CDR3 is 14 amino acids long. CDR3 sequence: CASSSKRGSYEQYF. CDR3 in DNA: TGTGCCAGCAGCTCCAAGCGGGGGTCCTACGAGCAGTACTTC.

The V call is TRBV5-1, the J call TRBJ2-3; tentative D call: TRBD1 (5 bases). Trimming removed 4 bases at V and 2 bases at J, with 14 bases between. The CDR3 is 15 amino acids. From germline, CDR1 is SGHRS and CDR2 YFSETQ. Written as DNA, the CDR3 is TGCGCCAGCAGCCTTACCCAGGGCCCCACAGATACGCAGTATTTT. Protein product: CASSLTQGPTDTQYF.

In its sample, this clone was seen once. The gene calls are TRBV19 and TRBJ2-6; the D is unclear. V gave up 3 bases and J gave up 2 bases, with 11 bases separating them. CDR1 and CDR2 from the germline V gene are LNHDA and SQIVND (reference sequence). This CDR3 is 16 amino acids long. CDR3 nucleotides: TGTGCCAGTAGTATTCTAGACCCCGCTGGGGCCAACGTCCTGACTTTC. Its protein product is CASSILDPAGANVLTF.

This rearrangement joins TRBV28 to TRBJ1-5; no definite D call. The length of the CDR3 is 12 residues. V lost 8 bases and J 4 bases, leaving 9 bases between the germline ends. Germline CDR1 reads MDHEN; CDR2 reads SYDVKM. The CDR3 coding sequence is TGTGCCAGCGAGGGAAGGAATCAGCCCCAGCATTTT. This codes for CASEGRNQPQHF.

This clone came up once. The J gene is TRBJ2-5, the V gene TRBV2, with TRBD2 as a possible D gene (6 bases). This CDR3 is built from 15 residues. The V end lost 0 bases, the J end lost 4 bases, and 12 bases lay between the germline ends. Germline V gene data show CDR1 as SNHLY and CDR2 as FYNNEI. The DNA for the CDR3 is TGTGCCAGCAGTGAAGCGCGGCGGGGTGGAGAGACCCAGTACTTC. Its protein is CASSEARRGGETQYF.

This clone has a handful of counts. This sequence joins TRBV10-2 and TRBJ1-5; 10 nucleotides agree with TRBD1. The CDR3 consists of 15 residues. CDR1 is WSHSY and CDR2 is SAAADI in the germline V gene. V lost 2 bases to trimming and J lost 5 bases; unmatched junction nucleotides: 3. The DNA of the CDR3 is TGCGCCAGCAGTGAGGTGGGACAGGGGTATCAGCCCCAGCATTTT. This codes for CASSEVGQGYQPQHF.